The text below deals with one TCR beta chain. Its antigen is still unknown. This CDR3 comprises 15 residues. The germline CDR1 and CDR2 sequences are ENHRY and SYGVKD. J lost 3 bases, V lost 4 bases, and 5 bases had no gene match. TCRdb itself ran the 5' RACE reads through MiXCR, one entry per CDR3 protein. The sample has under 150,000 distinct CDR3 sequences, 22% seen once. This record belongs to a study of T-cell memory formation after mild COVID-19. The wider study: Clusters of TCRs were largely donor specific. Study-level points and caveats: Among clones contracting day 15 to 85, CD4/CD8 was balanced, whereas later expanders leaned CD4+. Mainly in CM and EM were contracting CD4+ clones; CD8+ were in EMRA.

The sample consisted of PBMCs or a T cell subset sorted from them (not recorded which). This receptor was taken from a man between 18 and 29 years old who had mild COVID-19 (a few samples of this study predate the infection). Cell type and time point are not known. This chain links TRBV10-3 with TRBJ1-1; 10 bases agree with TRBD1. The CDR3 reads CAISAPTGGYTEAFF. In DNA, the CDR3 is TGTGCCATCAGTGCCCCGACAGGGGGCTACACTGAAGCTTTCTTT.